This T cell receptor (beta chain) appears in the sequencing data of a study of blood T cell repertoires in COVID-19. Study background: COVID-19 samples, acute and convalescent, were from the United States, Italy and Spain. The cDNA or gDNA used as material had been derived from T cells, B-cell-depleted T cells, or PBMCs.

V lost 5 bases, J lost 6 bases, and 16 bases lay in between. Per the germline V gene, CDR1 is SGDLS and CDR2 is YYNGEE. This CDR3 has 14 amino acids. Authors' processing steps: The authors estimated nucleated cell counts from reference gene primer amplification. Data came from immunoSEQ multiplex PCR; TCRdb stores just in-frame clones and leaves some out. The DNA was the basis for D and trimming; V, J and clone size are from that table. The top ten hold about 3.5% of the sample, which has hundreds of thousands of clones, about 93% seen once. The chain links TRBV9 to TRBJ2-3; maybe TRBD2 (6 bases). The specimen was peripheral blood. The clonotype was recovered from a woman between 18 and 30 years old who had recovered from COVID-19. In nucleotides, the CDR3 is TGTGCCAGCAGGCCAATGGGACTCGTGGATACGCAGTATTTT. Protein sequence: CASRPMGLVDTQYF.